This T cell receptor beta chain stems from a study of molecular identifiers for immune sequencing clone quantification. TCRdb independently ran MiXCR on the PCR reads; one entry per CDR3 protein. The sample lists approximately 630,000 distinct CDR3 sequences; about 25% were seen once. This clonotype has a handful of counts. The CDR3 covers 16 residues. V shed 0 bases, J shed 4 bases, and the junction held 3 bases outside the gene matches. Per the germline V gene, CDR1 is MGHRA and CDR2 is YSYEKL. The clonotype was recovered from a human donor in good health. Some libraries in this study had Jurkat cell RNA spiked in. This chain links TRBV4-1 with TRBJ2-1; 10 nucleotides line up with TRBD2. What was sequenced was naive CD8+ T cells from blood, with Jurkat cell RNA spiked in. Subset in this sample: FACS-sorted CD8+CD4-CCR7+CD45RA+ naive T cells. Here the CDR3 DNA reads TGCGCCAGCAGCCAAGAAGTAGCGGGAGGATACAATGAGCAGTTCTTC. Translation: CASSQEVAGGYNEQFF.